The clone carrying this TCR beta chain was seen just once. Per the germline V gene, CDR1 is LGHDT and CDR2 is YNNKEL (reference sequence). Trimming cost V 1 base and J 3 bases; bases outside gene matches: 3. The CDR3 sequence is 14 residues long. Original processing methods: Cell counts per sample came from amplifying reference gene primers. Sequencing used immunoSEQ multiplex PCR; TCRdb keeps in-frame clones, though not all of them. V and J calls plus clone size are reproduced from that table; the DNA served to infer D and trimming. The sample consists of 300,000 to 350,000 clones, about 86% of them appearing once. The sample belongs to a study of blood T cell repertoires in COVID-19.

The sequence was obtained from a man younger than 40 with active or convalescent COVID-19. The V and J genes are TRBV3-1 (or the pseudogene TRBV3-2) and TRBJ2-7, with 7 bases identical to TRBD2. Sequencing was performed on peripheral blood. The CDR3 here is CASSQAREGYEQYF. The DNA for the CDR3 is TGTGCCAGCAGCCAAGCAAGGGAGGGCTACGAGCAGTACTTC.